The sample holds one count of the clone carrying this T cell receptor (beta chain). This specimen belongs to a study of blood T cell repertoires in COVID-19. At the level of the study: Samples came from the United States, Italy and Spain, spanning acute and convalescent COVID-19. T cells, B-cell-depleted T cells, or PBMCs supplied cDNA or gDNA.

The CDR3 runs to 17 residues. The germline V gene encodes CDR1 MGHRA and CDR2 YSYEKL. With 0 bases removed from V and 0 bases from J, the gap between germline ends came to 9 bases. Some clones are missing from TCRdb's copy, which holds only in-frame ones; the method was immunoSEQ multiplex PCR. The sample contains about 310,000 clones, more than 75% of which appear only once. This chain connects TRBV4-1 to TRBJ1-6, with D hard to call. This TCR was recovered from a man aged 50 to 60 with active or convalescent COVID-19. Input material: peripheral blood. The CDR3 reads CASSQDFVNSYNSPLHF. The CDR3 nucleotides read TGCGCCAGCAGCCAAGATTTCGTTAACTCCTATAATTCACCCCTCCACTTT.